The 10 T cell receptor beta chains presented below share a single source sample, sequenced in a study of PD-1 blockade in classical Hodgkin lymphoma. Clones were sequenced by immunoSEQ multiplex PCR, and TCRdb holds only the in-frame ones, with some missing. The repertoire holds approximately 49,000 clones, with more than 75% as singletons. The sample's time point: cycle 4 day 1 (C4D1), after more than 5 weeks of nivolumab. Patients all relapsed after autologous stem cell transplantation, and there was variation in brentuximab vedotin exposure. The material was peripheral blood mononuclear cells (PBMCs), obtained before the fourth cycle of nivolumab. Receptors were obtained from a human donor with classical Hodgkin lymphoma.

This chain links TRBV23-1 with TRBJ1-3; a weak D match, TRBD1 (5 bases). TRBV23-1 is annotated as an ORF whose role is uncertain. Deletions cut 9 bases from V and 5 bases from J, with 11 bases between. This CDR3 has 12 residues. The CDR3 nucleotides read TGCGCCAGAGGGGCGCGAAGAAACACCATATATTTT. Its translation is CARGARRNTIYF.

A single count supports this clone. The V call is TRBV5-1, the J call TRBJ2-1, with 10 positions matching TRBD2. This CDR3 spans 16 amino acids. V was pared by 4 bases and J by 0 bases, with 4 bases of the junction left unmatched. Germline CDR1 is SGHRS and CDR2 is YFSETQ. CDR3 protein: CASSASGGSSYNEQFF. DNA for the CDR3: TGCGCCAGCAGCGCTAGCGGGGGAAGCTCCTACAATGAGCAGTTCTTC. Full variable domain (outside the CDR3, taken from reference TRBV5-1 and TRBJ2-1): KAGVTQTPRYLIKTRGQQVTLSCSPISGHRSVSWYQQTPGQGLQFLFEYFSETQRNKGNFPGRFSGRQFSNSRSEMNVSTLELGDSALYLCASSASGGSSYNEQFFGPGTRLTVL.

In its sample, this clone was seen once. Other DNA sequences within the sample encode an identical CDR3. The rearrangement links TRBV5-6 to TRBJ2-5; 7 nucleotides agree with TRBD2. CDR3 length: 14 amino acids. Germline V CDR1 and CDR2: SGHDT, YYEEEE. The J segment lost 0 bases and the V segment lost 4 bases, leaving 3 bases of the junction unmatched. The CDR3 region has the DNA TGTGCCAGCAGCCTGGGGGGGAACCAAGAGACCCAGTACTTC. It is translated as CASSLGGNQETQYF.

This rearrangement joins TRBV4-2 to TRBJ2-2, with no clear D. V gave up 2 bases and J gave up 6 bases, with 7 bases separating them. The germline V gene encodes CDR1 LGHNA and CDR2 YNFKEQ. There are 13 residues in the CDR3. CDR3 bases: TGTGCCAGCAGCCAACAGATATCCGGGGAGCTGTTTTTT. Protein: CASSQQISGELFF.

The chain links TRBV19 to TRBJ1-1; TRBD1 agrees at 7 bases. V shed 6 bases, J shed 4 bases, and the junction held 5 bases outside the gene matches. The V gene's germline CDR1 is LNHDA and CDR2 SQIVND (reference sequence). This CDR3 is 13 amino acids long. The CDR3 bases are TGTGCCAGTAGAAGACAGGGACCCACTGAAGCTTTCTTT. This sequence encodes CASRRQGPTEAFF.

This chain joins TRBV15 and TRBJ2-5; no firm D call. This CDR3 has 11 residues. Germline lookup yields CDR1 LNHNV and CDR2 YYDKDF (reference sequence). V shed 0 bases and J shed 4 bases, with 0 bases lying between them. Here the CDR3 DNA reads TGTGCCACCAGCAGAGAAGAGACCCAGTACTTC. It yields the protein CATSREETQYF.

V usage is TRBV28 and J usage is TRBJ2-3; no firm D call. The CDR3 runs to 12 residues. Germline CDR1 and CDR2: MDHEN and SYDVKM. Trimming left V 4 bases short and J 3 bases short, with 5 bases between. CDR3 sequence reads: CASSSTTDTQYF. For the CDR3, the DNA is TGTGCCAGCAGTTCCACAACAGATACGCAGTATTTT.

A note on this clone: The identical CDR3 is also encoded by other nucleotide sequences in the sample. The chain has TRBV4-2 and TRBJ1-4; D remains ambiguous. Trimming stripped 4 bases from V and 3 bases from J, with 12 bases between. This CDR3 contains 15 residues. Germline CDR1 LGHNA, CDR2 YNFKEQ. DNA of the CDR3: TGTGCCAGCAGCCCAATGGGGTCCCCTAATGAAAAACTGTTTTTT. Its translation: CASSPMGSPNEKLFF.

The CDR3 loop reads CASARDTYGYTF. DNA of the CDR3: TGTGCTAGTGCCAGGGACACTTATGGCTACACCTTC. This chain uses TRBV12-5 with TRBJ1-2, with D maybe TRBD1 (6 bases). The V end lost 7 bases, the J end lost 5 bases, and 11 bases lay between the germline ends. Looked up from germline, CDR1 is LGHNT and CDR2 is FRNRAP. The CDR3 spans 12 residues.

The chain combines TRBV9 with TRBJ2-3; 9 bases agree with TRBD2. CDR1 SGDLS and CDR2 YYNGEE come from the germline V gene. V shed 0 bases and J 1 base; nucleotides not matched to a gene: 12. The CDR3 has 19 amino acids. The CDR3 region has the DNA TGTGCCAGCAGCGTAGCTGCCGGCGGTGAGCGGGGGGGCACAGATACGCAGTATTTT. This codes for CASSVAAGGERGGTDTQYF.